Given below is one T cell receptor beta chain in context. Germline loops: CDR1 SGHVS, CDR2 FNYEAQ. The CDR3 is 20 amino acids. V shed 5 bases and J shed 2 bases, with 25 bases lying between them. These data belong to a study of T cell responses to AZD1222 COVID-19 vaccine. Method: immunoSEQ multiplex PCR; TCRdb's copy keeps in-frame clones and lacks some. The sample lists under 150,000 clones; approximately 88% were seen once. The sequences come from peripheral blood, collected 28 days after the second AZD1222 dose. The receptor was isolated from an adult who received the AZD1222 COVID-19 vaccine. V gene TRBV7-6 combines with J gene TRBJ2-6; perhaps TRBD1 as D (6 bases). This CDR3 reads CASSQLGAGAVGTGANVLTF. In DNA, the CDR3 is TGTGCCAGCAGCCAGCTGGGAGCAGGGGCGGTTGGGACTGGGGCCAACGTCCTGACTTTC.